One sample yielded the 19 T cell receptor beta chains listed below, sequenced in a study of T cell changes during pregnancy in multiple sclerosis. Using immunoSEQ multiplex PCR, the repertoire was profiled, and TCRdb retains in-frame clones only, with some absent. The table records nearly 80,000 clones, around 94% of them present only once. The material was CD4+ T cells from peripheral blood mononuclear cells, obtained before pregnancy. These receptors came from a female donor with multiple sclerosis, enrolled in a pregnancy study.

The V call is TRBV27, the J call TRBJ1-1, with 8 positions matching TRBD1. V lost 5 bases, J lost 0 bases, and 8 bases stayed unmatched. The CDR3 has 16 residues. Germline CDR1 MNHEY, CDR2 SMNVEV (reference sequence). CDR3 amino acids: CASSRRQGKLNTEAFF. CDR3 in DNA: TGTGCCAGCAGTAGGAGACAGGGGAAACTGAACACTGAAGCTTTCTTT.

This rearrangement joins TRBV19 to TRBJ2-7, with D tentatively TRBD2 (5 bases). The CDR3 spans 15 residues. Trimming removed 2 bases from V and 0 bases from J, with 11 bases in between. Germline values: CDR1 LNHDA, CDR2 SQIVND (reference sequence). The CDR3 DNA follows: TGTGCCAGTAGTATATGGGGAGAGAGCTCCTACGAGCAGTACTTC. Amino acids: CASSIWGESSYEQYF.

The chain is built from TRBV18 and TRBJ2-1; TRBD2 matches 10 bases. The CDR3 is 15 residues long. The V gene end was trimmed by 3 bases and the J gene end by 8 bases; junction bases not matched to a gene: 7. Germline values: CDR1 KGHSH, CDR2 LQKENI. The CDR3 region has the DNA TGTGCCAGCTCACCCCGGAGCGGGAGGGCAGATGAGCAGTTCTTC. Translating it yields CASSPRSGRADEQFF. Complete variable domain (other parts from reference TRBV18 and TRBJ2-1): NAGVMQNPRHLVRRRGQEARLRCSPMKGHSHVYWYRQLPEEGLKFMVYLQKENIIDESGMPKERFSAEFPKEGPSILRIQQVVRGDSAAYFCASSPRSGRADEQFFGPGTRLTVL.

The J gene is TRBJ1-2, the V gene TRBV5-4; 7 nucleotides agree with TRBD1. Germline V CDR1 and CDR2: SGHNT, YYREEE (reference sequence). Trimming cost V 0 bases and J 8 bases; bases outside gene matches: 10. The CDR3 runs to 15 residues. CDR3 residues: CASSLVGGGAGGYTF. The CDR3 coding sequence is TGTGCCAGCAGCTTGGTCGGAGGGGGCGCCGGGGGCTACACCTTC. The full variable domain, in which reference TRBV5-4 and TRBJ1-2 provide the parts outside the CDR3, is ETGVTQSPTHLIKTRGQQVTLRCSSQSGHNTVSWYQQALGQGPQFIFQYYREEENGRGNFPPRFSGLQFPNYSSELNVNALELDDSALYLCASSLVGGGAGGYTFGSGTRLTVV.

The chain combines TRBV5-1 with TRBJ2-6; D is possibly TRBD1 (6 bases). This CDR3 contains 16 residues. Trimming took off 1 base at V and 2 bases at J, with 10 bases between the two ends. In germline, CDR1 is SGHRS, CDR2 YFSETQ. CDR3: CASSLSGDTGANVLTF. In nucleotides, the CDR3 is TGCGCCAGCAGCTTGTCAGGGGATACTGGGGCCAACGTCCTGACTTTC.

This clone occurred once. The chain is built from TRBV7-8 and TRBJ2-3, with D unresolved. V lost 3 bases and J lost 2, with 12 bases in between. The CDR3 has 15 residues. Germline V lookup: CDR1 SGHVS, CDR2 FQNEAQ. CDR3 sequence: CASSLRHHHTDTQYF. The CDR3 DNA follows: TGTGCCAGCAGCTTGAGACACCACCACACAGATACGCAGTATTTT. Supplemented by reference TRBV7-8 and TRBJ2-3, the full variable domain reads GAGVSQSPRYKVAKRGQDVALRCDPISGHVSLFWYQQALGQGPEFLTYFQNEAQLDKSGLPSDRFFAERPEGSVSTLKIQRTQQEDSAVYLCASSLRHHHTDTQYFGPGTRLTVL.

The chain joins TRBV28 to TRBJ2-7; TRBD1 agrees at 9 bases. CDR1 and CDR2 (germline): MDHEN, SYDVKM. J gave up 2 bases and V 6 bases, and 5 bases lay outside the gene matches. The CDR3 sequence is 14 residues long. The CDR3: CASSPTGGPYEQYF. DNA of the CDR3: TGTGCCAGCAGCCCGACAGGGGGGCCCTACGAGCAGTACTTC.

This clone was recorded once. CDR3 region: CASSQVRANEQFF. The DNA of the CDR3 is TGTGCCAGCAGCCAAGTGCGGGCCAATGAGCAGTTCTTC. The chain uses TRBV14 and TRBJ2-1; perhaps TRBD2 as D (5 bases). This CDR3 is built from 13 residues. The germline V gene has CDR1 SGHDN and CDR2 FVKESK. Trimming cost V 1 base and J 6 bases, with 7 bases left between them.

The chain employs TRBV30 and TRBJ1-1; D remains ambiguous. CDR3 length: 13 residues. The V and J ends lost 2 bases and 4 bases respectively, with 11 bases between them. The germline gives CDR1 GTSNPN, CDR2 SVGIG (reference sequence). The CDR3 loop is CAWSRQRGTEAFF. CDR3 sequence (DNA): TGTGCCTGGAGTCGCCAGAGAGGCACTGAAGCTTTCTTT.

The chain is built from TRBV21-1 and TRBJ2-1; the D call in the table, TRBD2, was not verified against the DNA. TRBV21-1 is a listed pseudogene. The CDR3 is made up of 18 amino acids. DNA of the CDR3: TGTGCCAGCAGCAAAGGCGTTAGCGGGGTACTTTCCTACAATGAGCAGTTCTTC. This translates into CASSKGVSGVLSYNEQFF.

The chain uses TRBV6-6 and TRBJ1-1; D might be TRBD1 (6 bases). CDR1 and CDR2 (germline): MNHNY, SVGAGI (reference sequence). The CDR3 spans 13 residues. V lost 7 bases, J lost 5 bases, and 14 bases lay in between. The CDR3 nucleotides read TGTGCCAGCACCCCCACCAGGGGTACTGAAGCTTTCTTT. Protein: CASTPTRGTEAFF.

This chain uses TRBV28 with TRBJ2-1; 8 bases are shared with TRBD2. The CDR3 contains 13 residues. After removal of 2 bases from V and 9 bases from J, the junction contained 3 bases not matched to a gene. Per germline, CDR1 MDHEN and CDR2 SYDVKM. The CDR3 is CASSLSGSSEQFF. CDR3 bases: TGTGCCAGCAGTTTAAGCGGGAGTAGTGAGCAGTTCTTC.

The chain couples TRBV5-1 to TRBJ2-1; the match to TRBD2 covers 10 bases. CDR1 is SGHRS and CDR2 is YFSETQ in the germline V gene. CDR3 length equals 15 residues. V lost 1 base to trimming and J lost 9 bases; unmatched junction nucleotides: 7. CDR3 in DNA: TGCGCCAGCAGCTTGTTCAGCGGGAGGGGGAGTGAGCAGTTCTTC. Amino acids: CASSLFSGRGSEQFF.

The chain is built from TRBV9 and TRBJ2-7; a weak D match, TRBD2 (5 bases). Trimming removed 0 bases at V and 2 bases at J, with 12 bases between. The CDR3 loop spans 15 amino acids. Germline lookup yields CDR1 SGDLS and CDR2 YYNGEE. The CDR3 coding sequence is TGTGCCAGCAGCGTAGATCCCTCGGAGGCCTACGAGCAGTACTTC. This sequence encodes CASSVDPSEAYEQYF.

The genes are TRBV5-4 and TRBJ1-1; 7 nucleotides line up with TRBD1. The CDR3 length is 13 residues. The ends lost 4 bases at V and 7 bases at J; junction bases unmatched: 7. From germline, CDR1 is SGHNT and CDR2 YYREEE (reference sequence). CDR3 in amino acids: CASSIDRTGEAFF. The CDR3 DNA sequence: TGTGCCAGCAGCATAGACCGGACAGGTGAAGCTTTCTTT.

In this sample, this clone turned up once. The chain recombines TRBV28 with TRBJ1-2; D might be TRBD1 (6 bases). V was shortened by 6 bases and J by 4 bases, with 18 bases between the two germline ends. The germline CDR1 and CDR2 sequences are MDHEN and SYDVKM. This CDR3 is built from 15 residues. CDR3 sequence reads: CASSRVQQGSYGYTF. The DNA of the CDR3 is TGTGCCAGCAGCAGGGTTCAACAGGGAAGCTATGGCTACACCTTC.

The V and J genes are TRBV4-1 and TRBJ2-3; 7 nucleotides agree with TRBD2. Germline V CDR1 and CDR2: MGHRA, YSYEKL. V shed 3 bases and J 4 bases; nucleotides not matched to a gene: 13. The CDR3 contains 17 residues. The CDR3 spells CASSHLGRASGSDTQYF. CDR3 nucleotide sequence: TGCGCCAGCAGCCACCTGGGTAGGGCTAGCGGATCAGATACGCAGTATTTT.

The gene calls are TRBV5-4 and TRBJ1-1; TRBD1 is a possible D gene (6 bases). Trimming took off 3 bases at V and 0 bases at J, with 15 bases between the two ends. Germline CDR1 reads SGHNT; CDR2 reads YYREEE (reference sequence). CDR3 length equals 16 residues. CDR3 in amino acids: CASSYLLGQMNTEAFF. The DNA for the CDR3 is TGTGCCAGCAGCTACCTCCTCGGACAGATGAACACTGAAGCTTTCTTT.

The chain carries TRBV20-1 and TRBJ2-1; D remains ambiguous. V lost 6 bases and J lost 15, with 15 bases in between. This CDR3 spans 10 amino acids. The germline V gene has CDR1 DFQATT and CDR2 SNEGSKA (reference sequence). The CDR3 is CSAGLKRSFF. CDR3 sequence (DNA): TGCAGTGCCGGTCTAAAGAGGTCGTTCTTC.